The 7 T cell receptor beta chains reported below all come from one sample, sequenced in a study of T cell repertoires in cytomegalovirus infection. TCRdb reanalysed the reads using MiXCR and keeps one entry per CDR3 protein. The table shows about 360,000 distinct CDR3 sequences, with around 18% occurring only once. Material: PBMCs. These receptors originate from a human donor in good health (CMV status not recorded). Some clones in this sample may be carry-over from other donors' samples.

V is TRBV19 and J is TRBJ1-5; D unclear. This CDR3 has 14 residues. V lost 2 bases, J lost 1 base, and 6 bases lay in between. The V gene's germline CDR1 is LNHDA and CDR2 SQIVND (reference sequence). CDR3 in DNA: TGTGCCAGTAGTATATGGCAGAGCAATCAGCCCCAGCATTTT. As protein: CASSIWQSNQPQHF.

The rearrangement links TRBV14 to TRBJ2-5; D gene unclear. V dropped 3 bases and J dropped 3 bases, with 8 bases sitting between them. Per germline, CDR1 SGHDN and CDR2 FVKESK. This CDR3 spans 13 amino acids. Here the CDR3 reads CASSQILEETQYF. The CDR3 coding sequence is TGTGCCAGCAGCCAGATTCTCGAAGAGACCCAGTACTTC.

This clonotype has only a few counts. The rearrangement joins TRBV19 to TRBJ2-1, with TRBD2 as a possible D gene (5 bases). V gave up 9 bases and J gave up 4 bases, with 7 bases separating them. CDR1 LNHDA and CDR2 SQIVND come from the germline V gene (reference sequence). The CDR3 contains 11 residues. The CDR3 DNA sequence: TGTGCCAGGACTACTTACAATGAGCAGTTCTTC. It encodes CARTTYNEQFF.

The V and J genes are TRBV10-3 and TRBJ1-5; D is undetermined. Trimming removed 1 base at V and 5 bases at J, with 9 bases between. CDR3 length: 14 residues. The germline V gene has CDR1 ENHRY and CDR2 SYGVKD. CDR3 bases: TGTGCCATCAGTGAGTTGGCAACCGATCAGCCCCAGCATTTT. Translated: CAISELATDQPQHF.

In its sample, this clonotype was seen many times. The chain links TRBV7-9 to TRBJ1-5, with no clear D. The germline V gene encodes CDR1 SEHNR and CDR2 FQNEAQ (reference sequence). This CDR3 contains 14 residues. The germline V and J ends were trimmed by 5 bases and 0 bases, with 8 bases remaining between them. The CDR3 bases are TGTGCCAGCAGCGAACATAGTAGCAATCAGCCCCAGCATTTT. Its translation is CASSEHSSNQPQHF.

The CDR3 bases are TGTGCCAGCAGCTCAAGACAGGGCGCCCTCTCTGGGGCCAACGTCCTGACTTTC. It specifies CASSSRQGALSGANVLTF. The chain joins TRBV7-8 to TRBJ2-6; 7 nucleotides line up with TRBD1. Trimming took 4 bases from V and 0 from J; bases not matched to a gene: 9. The CDR3 consists of 18 residues. Germline assignment: CDR1 SGHVS and CDR2 FQNEAQ.

This clonotype showed up just a few times. This chain links TRBV29-1 with TRBJ2-1; D remains ambiguous. CDR3 length equals 9 residues. V lost 6 bases and J lost 8, with 5 bases in between. Germline V CDR1 and CDR2: SQVTM, ANQGSEA. CDR3 amino acids: CSVADEQFF. DNA for the CDR3: TGCAGCGTGGCGGATGAGCAGTTCTTC.